This T cell receptor beta chain was captured by sequencing in a study of CD8+CD57+ T cells in acquired aplastic anemia. About the study: Sorted cells (CD4+ and CD8+) yielded DNA amounts that averaged about 2.9 ug.

This clonotype has ten or more counts. Sequencing was done on patients that had shown CD8+CD57+ cell expansion by flow cytometry. Patients uniformly had severe acquired aplastic anemia. The use of genomic DNA as template underpinned the TCR beta VDJ and CDR3 profiling. Each CDR3 protein is one row after TCRdb ran MiXCR on the reads. The data contain about 200,000 distinct CDR3 sequences, approximately 51% of them singletons. V was pared by 8 bases and J by 3 bases, with 6 bases of the junction left unmatched. Looked up from germline, CDR1 is MNHEY and CDR2 is SMNVEV (reference sequence). The CDR3 is 13 residues long.

Sequenced input: sorted CD4+, CD8+, or CD8+CD57+ T cells (not recorded which) from PBMCs. The chain joins TRBV27 to TRBJ2-7, with TRBD2 identical over 8 bases. The origin of this receptor is a human donor with aplastic anemia. CDR3 loop: CASSREGLYEQYF. CDR3 bases: TGTGCCAGCTCCCGGGAGGGACTCTACGAGCAGTACTTC.